The 10 T cell receptor beta chains given below trace back to one sample, sequenced in a study of blood T cell repertoires in COVID-19. Profiling relied on immunoSEQ multiplex PCR, and the TCRdb table lists in-frame clones only, not all of them. The sample has fewer than 400,000 clones; 85% are singletons. Sequenced sample: PBMCs or T cells enriched from blood (not recorded which). The receptors originated from a woman aged 25 to 39 who had been exposed to COVID-19.

The chain has TRBV30 and TRBJ1-6, with D unresolved. Trimming stripped 2 bases from V and 5 bases from J, with 7 bases between. The CDR3 loop spans 13 amino acids. The V gene's germline CDR1 is GTSNPN and CDR2 SVGIG (reference sequence). The CDR3 DNA follows: TGTGCCTGGAGTAGGCAGGATAATTCACCCCTCCACTTT. This translates into CAWSRQDNSPLHF.

The chain carries TRBV3-1 (or the pseudogene TRBV3-2) and TRBJ1-2; no definite D call. V shed 3 bases and J shed 2 bases, with 13 bases lying between them. This CDR3 region has 15 residues. Germline V lookup: CDR1 LGHDT, CDR2 YNNKEL (reference sequence). CDR3 bases: TGTGCCAGCAGCCATGGAGGGCGGAAAAACTATGGCTACACCTTC. Residues: CASSHGGRKNYGYTF.

The V call is TRBV3-1 (or the pseudogene TRBV3-2), the J call TRBJ2-7; 8 bases fit TRBD2. The germline V gene encodes CDR1 LGHDT and CDR2 YNNKEL (reference sequence). V lost 2 bases to trimming and J lost 6 bases; unmatched junction nucleotides: 12. The length of the CDR3 is 16 residues. CDR3 region: CASSQFRGGVVGEQYF. CDR3 nucleotide sequence: TGTGCCAGCAGCCAATTTCGGGGGGGAGTTGTCGGCGAGCAGTACTTC.

This clone was counted ten times or more. The chain combines TRBV6-5 with TRBJ2-7; D may be TRBD1 (6 bases). This CDR3 is built from 14 residues. With 2 bases removed from V and 2 bases from J, the gap between germline ends came to 10 bases. Germline lookup yields CDR1 MNHEY and CDR2 SVGAGI. CDR3 bases: TGTGCCAGCAGTTACACAGGGAGACCCTACGAGCAGTACTTC. This encodes CASSYTGRPYEQYF.

This clone was detected only a few times. The chain carries TRBV4-3 and TRBJ1-4; D not resolved. Trimming stripped 1 base from V and 8 bases from J, with 11 bases between. The CDR3 has 14 residues. The germline gives CDR1 LGHNA, CDR2 YSLEER. For the CDR3, the DNA is TGCGCCAGCAGCCAAGGACACAGCCTGGAAAAACTGTTTTTT. It translates to CASSQGHSLEKLFF.

The chain uses TRBV7-8 and TRBJ1-5, with a possible D match to TRBD1 (5 bases). The germline V gene has CDR1 SGHVS and CDR2 FQNEAQ. The V gene lost 1 base and the J gene lost 6 bases, with 16 bases spanning the gap. The CDR3 consists of 16 residues. Here the CDR3 DNA reads TGTGCCAGCAGCTTAGACGTTATAGGAGGGACTCAGCCCCAGCATTTT. This codes for CASSLDVIGGTQPQHF.

This chain joins TRBV19 and TRBJ2-7; D not certain. Germline CDR1 LNHDA, CDR2 SQIVND (reference sequence). The CDR3 totals 15 residues. The V and J ends lost 2 bases and 5 bases respectively, with 16 bases between them. The CDR3 sequence: CASSITQVVVHEQYF. CDR3 coding DNA: TGTGCCAGTAGTATAACTCAAGTGGTAGTACACGAGCAGTACTTC.

This clone was detected once. The V and J genes are TRBV29-1 and TRBJ1-2; possibly TRBD1 for D (5 bases). Trimming pared 3 bases from V and 5 bases from J, leaving 10 bases between. Germline V gene lookup returns CDR1 SQVTM and CDR2 ANQGSEA. This CDR3 region has 12 residues. CDR3 in amino acids: CSVDTGRYGYTF. The CDR3 bases are TGCAGCGTTGACACAGGAAGATATGGCTACACCTTC. Filled out from reference TRBV29-1 and TRBJ1-2, the complete variable domain reads SAVISQKPSRDICQRGTSLTIQCQVDSQVTMMFWYRQQPGQSLTLIATANQGSEATYESGFVIDKFPISRPNLTFSTLTVSNMSPEDSSIYLCSVDTGRYGYTFGSGTRLTVV.

CDR3 nucleotide sequence: TGTGCCAGCAGTGAATCTAGCGGGAGGGCAGATACGCAGTATTTT. It translates to CASSESSGRADTQYF. The chain links TRBV25-1 to TRBJ2-3; 12 nucleotides agree with TRBD2. Germline CDR1 is MGHDK and CDR2 is SYGVNS. With 1 base clipped from V and 4 bases from J, the junction kept 0 bases outside the gene matches. The CDR3 is 15 residues long.

This clone was picked up one time. CDR3 sequence (DNA): TGTGCCAGCAGTAGCGGGGGGGCCTACGAGCAGTACTTC. Translation gives CASSSGGAYEQYF. The V gene is TRBV12-3 or TRBV12-4, the J gene TRBJ2-7, with 10 bases aligning to TRBD2. Trimming removed 5 bases from V and 2 bases from J; junction bases left unmatched: 0. The CDR3 is 13 residues long.